Given below is one TCR beta chain in context. Its target is unknown. The source of the sample is a study of shared clonotypes between healthy human individuals. Study outcomes and limitations: Donors were few, which limited the genetic and exposure-history diversity represented.

This CDR3 is 13 amino acids long. Trimming took off 4 bases at V and 5 bases at J, with 12 bases between the two ends. Germline lookup yields CDR1 SGHDN and CDR2 FVKESK. Several immunoSEQ plates held equal portions of the genomic DNA taken from each subset. Some clones are missing from TCRdb's copy, which holds only in-frame ones; the method was immunoSEQ multiplex PCR. Of roughly 510,000 clones listed, approximately 79% are singletons. The origin of this receptor is a woman aged 40 to 50 in good health. Some clones in this sample may be carry-over from other donors' samples. J is TRBJ2-7 and V is TRBV14; maybe TRBD2 (5 bases). The sample consisted of PBMCs. In DNA, the CDR3 is TGTGCCAGCAGCCTTTTTTACGGGGACGAGCAGTACTTC. Translation: CASSLFYGDEQYF.